Following are 18 T cell receptor beta chains from one sample sequenced in a study of molecular identifiers for immune sequencing clone quantification. TCRdb reprocessed the PCR reads with MiXCR, giving one entry per CDR3 protein. The profile shows tens of thousands of distinct CDR3 sequences, around 23% of them singletons. Sequencing input: naive CD8+ T cells from blood, with Jurkat cell RNA spiked in. The sample's subset: FACS-sorted CD8+CD4-CCR7+CD45RA+ naive T cells. These receptors came from a human donor in good health. Some libraries in this study had Jurkat cell RNA spiked in.

The chain has TRBV11-2 and TRBJ2-1; TRBD1 might be the D (6 bases). The germline CDR1 and CDR2 sequences are SGHAT and FQNNGV. The V gene lost 0 bases and the J gene lost 6 bases, with 6 bases spanning the gap. The CDR3 totals 13 residues. The chain's CDR3 is CASSLEGANEQFF. The CDR3 DNA follows: TGTGCCAGCAGCTTAGAGGGGGCCAATGAGCAGTTCTTC.

The chain couples TRBV6-1 to TRBJ2-1; the match to TRBD1 covers 7 bases. V was clipped by 5 bases and J by 7 bases; unmatched bases: 11. Germline V CDR1 and CDR2: MNHNS, SASEGT. The CDR3 is made up of 15 amino acids. The CDR3 sequence: CASSLRDSLTNEQFF. Here the CDR3 DNA reads TGTGCCAGCAGTCTACGGGACAGTCTAACGAATGAGCAGTTCTTC.

This clonotype occurred a few times. The V call is TRBV6-2 or TRBV6-3, the J call TRBJ2-4; weak D call: TRBD2 (5 bases). Trimming stripped 7 bases from V and 1 base from J, with 17 bases between. The CDR3 contains 16 residues. Germline assignment: CDR1 MNHEY and CDR2 SVGEGT. CDR3 in DNA: TGTGCCAGCACCTCCCTCCCGGGAAACGCCAAAAACATTCAGTACTTC. Translating it yields CASTSLPGNAKNIQYF.

V gene TRBV9 combines with J gene TRBJ1-1, with D tentatively TRBD1 (6 bases). The CDR3 sequence is 15 residues long. V shed 4 bases and J shed 4 bases, with 17 bases lying between them. Germline V gene lookup returns CDR1 SGDLS and CDR2 YYNGEE. CDR3 nucleotide sequence: TGTGCCAGCAGCCTAGAGGAGGGGGTTTTCACTGAAGCTTTCTTT. This codes for CASSLEEGVFTEAFF. The variable domain in full, with the rest retrieved from reference TRBV9 and TRBJ1-1, is DSGVTQTPKHLITATGQRVTLRCSPRSGDLSVYWYQQSLDQGLQFLIQYYNGEERAKGNILERFSAQQFPDLHSELNLSSLELGDSALYFCASSLEEGVFTEAFFGQGTRLTVV.

This clonotype was detected a few times. This chain links TRBV29-1 with TRBJ2-1, with 11 positions matching TRBD2. V lost 3 bases and J lost 0; bases outside the gene matches: 7. Germline loops: CDR1 SQVTM, CDR2 ANQGSEA. CDR3 length: 17 amino acids. CDR3 nucleotide sequence: TGCAGCGTTGATCGGCTAGCGGGGGGCAGCTCCTACAATGAGCAGTTCTTC. Translated: CSVDRLAGGSSYNEQFF.

This clonotype appeared many times. The chain joins TRBV7-9 to TRBJ2-5, with 8 bases identical to TRBD1. Per the germline V gene, CDR1 is SEHNR and CDR2 is FQNEAQ (reference sequence). The CDR3 consists of 12 residues. The CDR3 protein is CLTGQGEETQYF. The CDR3 DNA reads TGTCTAACAGGACAGGGCGAAGAGACCCAGTACTTC.

The V gene is TRBV7-9, the J gene TRBJ1-2; D is perhaps TRBD1 (5 bases). The germline V gene encodes CDR1 SEHNR and CDR2 FQNEAQ (reference sequence). The V gene lost 2 bases and the J gene lost 3 bases, with 19 bases spanning the gap. The CDR3 is made up of 17 amino acids. The CDR3 is CASSLTLSGAKDYGYTF. The CDR3 DNA reads as TGTGCCAGCAGCTTAACACTCTCCGGGGCGAAGGACTATGGCTACACCTTC.

The chain recombines TRBV6-5 with TRBJ2-1; D could derive from TRBD1 or TRBD2 (6 bases each). V lost 4 bases to trimming and J lost 9 bases, with 13 bases between them. The V gene's germline CDR1 is MNHEY and CDR2 SVGAGI. The CDR3 consists of 13 residues. The CDR3 here is CASSSGSRGEQFF. Written as DNA, the CDR3 is TGTGCCAGCAGTTCCGGGAGCAGGGGTGAGCAGTTCTTC.

CDR3 nucleotides: TGTGCCAGCAGCTCCGGGGAGCAGTACTTC. As protein: CASSSGEQYF. The chain recombines TRBV7-2 with TRBJ2-7; no reliable D call. This CDR3 comprises 10 residues. Trimming stripped 4 bases from V and 7 bases from J, with 5 bases between. The germline V gene encodes CDR1 SGHTA and CDR2 FQGNSA.

This clonotype has only a few counts. V and J are TRBV19 and TRBJ2-7; D could derive from TRBD1 or TRBD2 (6 bases each). Deletions cut 3 bases from V and 3 bases from J, with 15 bases between. CDR1 is LNHDA, CDR2 SQIVND, per germline (reference sequence). The CDR3 covers 15 residues. CDR3 residues: CASSIGGYGSYEQYF. The CDR3 nucleotides are TGTGCCAGTAGTATCGGGGGCTACGGTAGCTACGAGCAGTACTTC.

Ten or more counts support this clonotype. The rearrangement uses TRBV4-1 and TRBJ2-1; D is tentatively TRBD1 or TRBD2 (7 bases each). This CDR3 is built from 17 residues. Per germline, CDR1 MGHRA and CDR2 YSYEKL. Trimming removed 2 bases from V and 7 bases from J, with 21 bases in between. The CDR3 sequence is CASSQIRGTTGDNEQFF. DNA of the CDR3: TGCGCCAGCAGCCAAATAAGGGGGACTACAGGGGATAATGAGCAGTTCTTC.

This clonotype was detected ten times or more. The chain employs TRBV5-4 and TRBJ2-3; maybe TRBD1 (7 bases). This CDR3 is 15 amino acids long. Germline values: CDR1 SGHNT, CDR2 YYREEE (reference sequence). The ends were cut back, 5 bases at V and 1 base at J, with 14 bases in the middle. In nucleotides, the CDR3 is TGTGCCAGCAGTTATCGGGGGACAGGCACAGATACGCAGTATTTT. Protein product: CASSYRGTGTDTQYF. The complete variable domain, with remaining parts taken from reference TRBV5-4 and TRBJ2-3, reads ETGVTQSPTHLIKTRGQQVTLRCSSQSGHNTVSWYQQALGQGPQFIFQYYREEENGRGNFPPRFSGLQFPNYSSELNVNALELDDSALYLCASSYRGTGTDTQYFGPGTRLTVL.

This clonotype was detected ten times or more. V usage is TRBV7-2 and J usage is TRBJ1-1; maybe TRBD1 (5 bases). The length of the CDR3 is 13 residues. V was clipped by 5 bases and J by 4 bases, with 11 bases between them. Germline V gives CDR1 SGHTA, CDR2 FQGNSA. The CDR3: CASSPRVGTEAFF. CDR3 bases: TGTGCCAGCAGCCCCAGGGTGGGCACTGAAGCTTTCTTT.

This clonotype occurred many times. Here the CDR3 DNA reads TGTGCCAGCAGCTCCGGGTCTTTCACAGATACGCAGTATTTT. Encoded protein: CASSSGSFTDTQYF. This sequence joins TRBV7-6 and TRBJ2-3, with no clear D. Germline lookup yields CDR1 SGHVS and CDR2 FNYEAQ. V lost 4 bases to trimming and J lost 2 bases, with 10 bases between them. The CDR3 consists of 14 residues.

This clonotype has only a few counts. The CDR3 here is CASSTLPSGVETQYF. The CDR3, as DNA: TGTGCCAGCAGTACCCTTCCCAGTGGTGTGGAGACCCAGTACTTC. The rearrangement joins TRBV28 to TRBJ2-5; D not certain. The CDR3 totals 15 residues. V lost 5 bases, J lost 5 bases, and 18 bases lay in between. Germline V CDR1 and CDR2: MDHEN, SYDVKM.

This clonotype was seen repeatedly, ten times or more. Written as DNA, the CDR3 is TGTGCCATCAGTGGCCGGGACAGTCTCTACGAGCAGTACTTC. It is translated as CAISGRDSLYEQYF. The rearrangement joins TRBV10-3 to TRBJ2-7; 7 bases map to TRBD1. V shed 4 bases and J 3 bases; nucleotides not matched to a gene: 6. Germline CDR1 and CDR2: ENHRY and SYGVKD. CDR3 length: 14 residues.

Many counts were recorded for this clonotype. V usage is TRBV6-5 and J usage is TRBJ2-3; no clear D gene. The CDR3 loop spans 13 amino acids. The germline V gene encodes CDR1 MNHEY and CDR2 SVGAGI. V was pared by 5 bases and J by 3 bases, with 9 bases between. In nucleotides, the CDR3 is TGTGCCAGCAGTGGTACGGAGACAGATACGCAGTATTTT. It encodes CASSGTETDTQYF.

In its sample, this clonotype was seen many times. The CDR3 loop is CASSQDGSSNEKLFF. CDR3 nucleotides: TGCGCCAGCAGCCAAGATGGTTCAAGTAATGAAAAACTGTTTTTT. The chain employs TRBV4-1 and TRBJ1-4; D unclear. This CDR3 is built from 15 residues. V was trimmed by 0 bases and J by 4 bases, leaving 9 bases between them. Germline lookup yields CDR1 MGHRA and CDR2 YSYEKL.